A single sample is the source of the 15 T cell receptor beta chains below, sequenced in a study of T cell responses to AZD1222 COVID-19 vaccine. The protocol was immunoSEQ multiplex PCR, while the TCRdb copy is restricted to in-frame clones and leaves out a portion. The table shows some 180,000 clones, with 90% to 95% occurring only once. The sample here was peripheral blood, taken 28 days after the second dose of the MenACWY control vaccine. These receptors were obtained from an adult who received the MenACWY meningococcal vaccine as a control.

V and J are TRBV18 and TRBJ1-1, with 10 bases fitting TRBD1. This CDR3 spans 15 amino acids. Unmatched junction bases numbered 12, after V lost 3 bases and J lost 11 bases. Germline V lookup: CDR1 KGHSH, CDR2 LQKENI. CDR3 nucleotides: TGTGCCAGCTCACCCCAATCAATAAGACAGGGGGCGGCTTTCTTT. It encodes CASSPQSIRQGAAFF.

The chain uses TRBV5-1 and TRBJ1-1; 8 bases fit TRBD1. CDR1 is SGHRS and CDR2 is YFSETQ in the germline V gene. V was pared by 4 bases and J by 9 bases, with 11 bases of the junction left unmatched. The CDR3 runs to 14 residues. The CDR3 nucleotides are TGCGCCAGCAGCCACGAGTCCCGGACAGGGCAAGCTTTCTTT. Its protein is CASSHESRTGQAFF. Full variable domain (missing parts from reference TRBV5-1 and TRBJ1-1): KAGVTQTPRYLIKTRGQQVTLSCSPISGHRSVSWYQQTPGQGLQFLFEYFSETQRNKGNFPGRFSGRQFSNSRSEMNVSTLELGDSALYLCASSHESRTGQAFFGQGTRLTVV.

The chain links TRBV6-2 or TRBV6-3 to TRBJ1-4; D possibly corresponds to TRBD1 (6 bases). The V end was cut by 6 bases, the J end by 10 bases, with 21 bases between. Germline values: CDR1 MNHEY, CDR2 SVGEGT. The CDR3 is 15 amino acids. Here the CDR3 reads CASSPSGAGGGKLFF. CDR3 in DNA: TGTGCCAGCAGCCCCAGTGGGGCAGGAGGGGGAAAACTGTTTTTT.

The chain joins TRBV5-6 to TRBJ2-5; TRBD1 matches at 7 bases. The germline CDR1 and CDR2 sequences are SGHDT and YYEEEE. The CDR3 extends over 14 amino acids. The junction had 4 bases not matched to a gene; V was cut back by 2 bases and J by 3 bases. The CDR3 region has the DNA TGTGCCAGCAGCTTCCGGGACAGTGAAGAGACCCAGTACTTC. Translation: CASSFRDSEETQYF.

CDR3 nucleotide sequence: TGTGCCAGCAGCCAAGGGGCGGGGGGGCCGTCGGATGAGCAGTTCTTC. Its protein is CASSQGAGGPSDEQFF. The J gene is TRBJ2-1, the V gene TRBV3-1 (or the pseudogene TRBV3-2), with 9 bases identical to TRBD2. CDR1 LGHDT and CDR2 YNNKEL come from the germline V gene (reference sequence). Unmatched junction bases numbered 9, after V lost 1 base and J lost 8 bases. The CDR3 length is 16 residues.

This chain links TRBV15 with TRBJ1-1; the match to TRBD1 covers 7 bases. This CDR3 has 14 residues. Germline CDR1 reads LNHNV; CDR2 reads YYDKDF (reference sequence). With 8 bases clipped from V and 4 bases from J, the junction kept 10 bases outside the gene matches. The CDR3 loop reads CATAMTGLRTEAFF. Written as DNA, the CDR3 is TGTGCCACCGCTATGACAGGGTTACGCACTGAAGCTTTCTTT.

The chain combines TRBV12-5 with TRBJ2-1, with 9 bases aligning to TRBD2. The trim removed 9 bases at V and 5 bases at J, leaving 8 bases unmatched. CDR1 and CDR2 (germline): LGHNT, FRNRAP. The CDR3 has 14 residues. Here the CDR3 DNA reads TGTGCTAGCCACAGCGGGGGGCTCGACAATGAGCAGTTCTTC. Its translation: CASHSGGLDNEQFF.

V usage is TRBV28 and J usage is TRBJ2-2; D not resolved. There are 14 residues in the CDR3. Trimming cost V 5 bases and J 1 base, with 8 bases left between them. CDR1 is MDHEN, CDR2 SYDVKM, per germline. CDR3 nucleotide sequence: TGTGCCAGCAGTAGTAATTGGAACACCGGGGAGCTGTTTTTT. Translation gives CASSSNWNTGELFF.

The genes are TRBV6-1 and TRBJ1-4; D not certain. Germline lookup yields CDR1 MNHNS and CDR2 SASEGT. V was pared by 2 bases and J by 7 bases, with 11 bases between. The CDR3 consists of 14 residues. CDR3 DNA: TGTGCCAGCAGTGAACCAGGTCGGGGTGAAAAACTGTTTTTT. This translates into CASSEPGRGEKLFF.

The chain couples TRBV19 to TRBJ2-1; 10 bases agree with TRBD2. The CDR3 is 15 amino acids. Trimming cost V 7 bases and J 4 bases; bases outside gene matches: 7. Germline CDR1 and CDR2: LNHDA and SQIVND (reference sequence). The CDR3 DNA is TGTGCCAGTACCCCAGGGACTAGCGTTTACAATGAGCAGTTCTTC. Translation: CASTPGTSVYNEQFF.

The chain links TRBV7-2 to TRBJ2-1; D uncertain. The germline V gene encodes CDR1 SGHTA and CDR2 FQGNSA. The CDR3 is 14 residues long. Trimming removed 3 bases from V and 1 base from J, with 7 bases in between. DNA for the CDR3: TGTGCCAGCAGCTTTGGATCATCCTACAATGAGCAGTTCTTC. The encoded protein is CASSFGSSYNEQFF.

This clone was recorded only once. The V and J genes are TRBV5-1 and TRBJ2-7, with TRBD1 matching 11 bases. CDR3 length: 14 residues. CDR1 is SGHRS, CDR2 YFSETQ, per germline. The trim removed 2 bases at V and 3 bases at J, leaving 1 base unmatched. The CDR3 DNA sequence: TGCGCCAGCAGCTTAGGGACAGGGGGCTACGAGCAGTACTTC. Translated: CASSLGTGGYEQYF.

The V gene is TRBV7-2, the J gene TRBJ2-2, with a weak D call TRBD1 (6 bases). The CDR3 has 15 amino acids. CDR1 is SGHTA and CDR2 is FQGNSA in the germline V gene. Trimming removed 1 base at V and 5 bases at J, with 11 bases between. The CDR3 DNA sequence: TGTGCCAGCAGCTTAGTTACAGGGTGGACCGGGGAGCTGTTTTTT. Amino acid sequence: CASSLVTGWTGELFF.

The rearrangement uses TRBV10-3 and TRBJ1-2, with D maybe TRBD1 (6 bases). Germline CDR1 and CDR2: ENHRY and SYGVKD. The V gene lost 10 bases and the J gene lost 4 bases, with 22 bases spanning the gap. CDR3 size: 15 residues. CDR3 residues: CATRGEKVAGYGYTF. For the CDR3, the DNA is TGTGCCACCAGGGGCGAGAAGGTGGCAGGCTATGGCTACACCTTC.

This clone was observed once. The rearrangement links TRBV9 to TRBJ2-1; TRBD2 matches at 8 bases. V shed 4 bases, J shed 7 bases, and the junction held 7 bases outside the gene matches. Germline assignment: CDR1 SGDLS and CDR2 YYNGEE. This CDR3 contains 14 residues. Here the CDR3 DNA reads TGTGCCAGCAGCCCTCGGACTAGCCTGAATGAGCAGTTCTTC. Its protein product is CASSPRTSLNEQFF.